This T cell receptor (beta chain) is drawn from a study of T cell responses to AZD1222 COVID-19 vaccine. With 3 bases clipped from V and 4 bases from J, the junction kept 8 bases outside the gene matches. The CDR3 extends over 17 amino acids. CDR1 is KGHDR and CDR2 is SFDVKD in the germline V gene. Produced via immunoSEQ multiplex PCR; TCRdb's table is partial and in-frame only. The sample lists roughly 190,000 clones, around 90% occurring once. The sequenced sample was peripheral blood, obtained on day 0 of AZD1222 vaccination. This receptor was identified in an adult in good health. The chain uses TRBV24-1 and TRBJ2-1, with TRBD2 identical over 10 bases. The CDR3 is CATSDPISSGSYNEQFF. CDR3 DNA sequence: TGTGCCACCAGTGATCCCATTTCTAGCGGGAGTTACAATGAGCAGTTCTTC.